This T cell receptor beta chain derives from a study of blood T cells in healthy people across ages. The germline CDR1 and CDR2 sequences are MNHEY and SMNVEV (reference sequence). The V end lost 5 bases, the J end lost 4 bases, and 21 bases lay between the germline ends. The CDR3 length is 16 residues. Then a second PCR, running roughly 6 to 11 cycles, was carried out with a sample-barcoded 5' primer and a J-beta primer mix. TCRdb reprocessed the 5' RACE reads with MiXCR, giving one entry per CDR3 protein. The table lists a few hundred thousand distinct CDR3 sequences, around 27% of them singletons. This clonotype has more than one count but fewer than ten. Antigen specificity is unknown. Study-level points and caveats: Donor CMV infection status was unknown, possibly confounding age-related changes in expanded clonotypes.

The same sample was also studied in work on T cells of mothers and their children. That paper states: Versus unrelated pairs, overlap was slightly higher in related mother-child pairs, without reaching significance. No clones detected were persistent microchimeric T cell clones.

The specimen sequenced was blood. The rearrangement links TRBV27 to TRBJ2-7, with D perhaps given as TRBD1 or TRBD2 (5 bases each). The TCR comes from a boy aged 2 to 9 in good health. The CDR3 nucleotides are TGTGCCAGCAGTCCCCCGGGACGCGGAAAACCGTACGAGCAGTACTTC. This sequence encodes CASSPPGRGKPYEQYF.